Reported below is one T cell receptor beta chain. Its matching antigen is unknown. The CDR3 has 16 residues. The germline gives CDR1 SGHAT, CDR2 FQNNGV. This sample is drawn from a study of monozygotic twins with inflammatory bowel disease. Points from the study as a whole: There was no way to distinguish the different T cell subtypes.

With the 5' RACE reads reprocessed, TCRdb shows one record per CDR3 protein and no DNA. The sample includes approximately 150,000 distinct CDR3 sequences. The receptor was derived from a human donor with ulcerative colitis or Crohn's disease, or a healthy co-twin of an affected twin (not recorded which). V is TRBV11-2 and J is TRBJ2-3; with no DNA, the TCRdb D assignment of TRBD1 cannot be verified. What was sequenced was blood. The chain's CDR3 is CASSYDRGQIADTQYF.